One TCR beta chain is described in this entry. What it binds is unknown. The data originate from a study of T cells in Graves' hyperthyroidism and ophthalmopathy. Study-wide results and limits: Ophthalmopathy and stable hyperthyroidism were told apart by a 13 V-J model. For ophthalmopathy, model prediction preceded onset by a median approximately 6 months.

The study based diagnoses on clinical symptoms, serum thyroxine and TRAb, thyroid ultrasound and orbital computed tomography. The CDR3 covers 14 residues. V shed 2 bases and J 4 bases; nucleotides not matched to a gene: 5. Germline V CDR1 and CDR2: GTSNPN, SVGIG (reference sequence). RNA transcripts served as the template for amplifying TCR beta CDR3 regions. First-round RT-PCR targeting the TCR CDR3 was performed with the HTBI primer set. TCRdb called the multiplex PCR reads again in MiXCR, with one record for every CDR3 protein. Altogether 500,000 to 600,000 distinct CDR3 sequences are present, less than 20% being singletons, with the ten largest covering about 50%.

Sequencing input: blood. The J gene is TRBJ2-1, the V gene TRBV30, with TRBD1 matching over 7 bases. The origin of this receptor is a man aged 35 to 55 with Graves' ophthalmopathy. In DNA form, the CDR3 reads TGTGCCTGGAGTCCCGGGACAGCATACAATGAGCAGTTCTTC. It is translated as CAWSPGTAYNEQFF. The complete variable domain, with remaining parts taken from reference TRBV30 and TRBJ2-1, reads SQTIHQWPATLVQPVGSPLSLECTVEGTSNPNLYWYRQAAGRGLQLLFYSVGIGQISSEVPQNLSASRPQDRQFILSSKKLLLSDSGFYLCAWSPGTAYNEQFFGPGTRLTVL.